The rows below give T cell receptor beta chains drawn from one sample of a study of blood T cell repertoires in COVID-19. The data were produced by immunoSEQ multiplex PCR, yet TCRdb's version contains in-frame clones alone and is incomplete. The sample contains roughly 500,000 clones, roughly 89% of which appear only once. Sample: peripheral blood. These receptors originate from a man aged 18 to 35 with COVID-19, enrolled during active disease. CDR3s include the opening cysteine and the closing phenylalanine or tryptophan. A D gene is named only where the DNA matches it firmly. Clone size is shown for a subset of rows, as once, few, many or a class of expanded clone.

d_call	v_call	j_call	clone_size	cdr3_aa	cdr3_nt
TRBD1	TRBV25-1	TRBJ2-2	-	CASRGQGTTGELFF	TGTGCCAGCCGGGGACAGGGGACCACCGGGGAGCTGTTTTTT
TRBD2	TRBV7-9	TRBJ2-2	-	CASRGGLAGYNNTGELFF	TGTGCCAGCAGAGGAGGACTAGCGGGGTATAATAACACCGGGGAGCTGTTTTTT
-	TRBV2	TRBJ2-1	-	CARRRDSSYNEQFF	TGTGCCCGGAGGAGGGACAGCTCCTACAATGAGCAGTTCTTC
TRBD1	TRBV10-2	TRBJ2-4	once	CASSENRGLAKNIQYF	TGCGCCAGCAGTGAGAATAGGGGGCTGGCCAAAAACATTCAGTACTTC
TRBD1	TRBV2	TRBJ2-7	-	CASRPLRDRASYEQYF	TGTGCCAGCAGACCACTCCGGGACAGGGCCTCCTACGAGCAGTACTTC
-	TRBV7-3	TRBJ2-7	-	CASSPGLGQYF	TGTGCCAGCAGCCCCGGTCTAGGGCAGTACTTC
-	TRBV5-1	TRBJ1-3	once	CASSLGQAGGNTIYF	TGCGCCAGCAGCTTGGGACAGGCAGGTGGAAACACCATATATTTT
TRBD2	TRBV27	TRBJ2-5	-	CASSFGGETQYF	TGTGCCAGCAGTTTCGGGGGGGAGACCCAGTACTTC
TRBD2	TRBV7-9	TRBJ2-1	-	CASSPRLAGLSYNEQFF	TGTGCCAGCAGCCCTAGACTAGCGGGACTTTCCTACAATGAGCAGTTCTTC
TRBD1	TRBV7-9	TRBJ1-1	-	CASGQAPEAFF	TGTGCCAGCGGACAGGCCCCTGAAGCTTTCTTT
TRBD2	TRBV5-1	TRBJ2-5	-	CASSPWGSSGQETQYF	TGCGCCAGCAGCCCGTGGGGCTCTAGCGGCCAAGAGACCCAGTACTTC
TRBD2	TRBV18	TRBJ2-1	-	CASSPSIAGVGLYNEQFF	TGTGCCAGCTCACCATCAATAGCGGGAGTCGGGTTATACAATGAGCAGTTCTTC
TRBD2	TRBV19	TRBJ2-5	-	CASSIVSGAAGGETQYF	TGTGCCAGTAGTATAGTTTCCGGAGCAGCGGGGGGAGAGACCCAGTACTTC
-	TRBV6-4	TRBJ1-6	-	CASSLDRSNSPLHF	TGTGCCAGCAGTCTGGACAGATCAAATTCACCCCTCCACTTT
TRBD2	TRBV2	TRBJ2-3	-	CASSVSAGGPGTDTQYF	TGTGCCAGCAGTGTCTCCGCGGGAGGGCCCGGGACAGATACGCAGTATTTT
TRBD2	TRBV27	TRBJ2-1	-	CASSLTSGRDGEQFF	TGTGCCAGCAGCCTCACTAGCGGGAGAGATGGTGAGCAGTTCTTC
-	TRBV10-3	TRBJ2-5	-	CAITEGGGQETQYF	TGTGCCATCACCGAAGGGGGGGGCCAAGAGACCCAGTACTTC
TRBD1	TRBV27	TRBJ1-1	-	CASSLGTGSRDTEAFF	TGTGCCAGCAGTTTGGGGACAGGGTCTCGGGACACTGAAGCTTTCTTT
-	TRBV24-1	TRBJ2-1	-	CATSDPRRADNEQFF	TGTGCCACCAGTGACCCCCGGCGGGCGGACAATGAGCAGTTCTTC
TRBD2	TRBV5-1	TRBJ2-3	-	CASAGEDTQYF	TGCGCCTCGGCGGGGGAAGATACGCAGTATTTT
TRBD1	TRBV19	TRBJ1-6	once	CASSTGQRNSPLHF	TGTGCCAGTAGTACGGGACAGCGAAATTCACCCCTCCACTTT
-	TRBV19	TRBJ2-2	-	CASSIDHRAGSAGELFF	TGTGCCAGTAGTATAGATCATAGAGCCGGGAGCGCCGGGGAGCTGTTTTTT
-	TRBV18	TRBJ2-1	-	CASSPPVRDEQFF	TGTGCCAGCTCACCACCGGTACGGGATGAGCAGTTCTTC
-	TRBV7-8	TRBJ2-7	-	CASSPGSYEQYF	TGTGCCAGCAGCCCGGGAAGCTACGAGCAGTACTTC
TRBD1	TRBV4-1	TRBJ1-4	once	CASSLQDRSNEKLFF	TGCGCCAGCAGCCTACAGGACAGGAGTAATGAAAAACTGTTTTTT
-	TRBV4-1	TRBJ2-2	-	CASSPPWPLNTGELFF	TGCGCCAGCAGCCCACCGTGGCCCTTGAACACCGGGGAGCTGTTTTTT
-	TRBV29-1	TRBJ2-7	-	CSARDLAYEQYF	TGCAGCGCACGGGACTTAGCCTACGAGCAGTACTTC
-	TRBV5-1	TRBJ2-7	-	CASGSEGYEQYF	TGCGCCAGCGGTTCCGAGGGCTACGAGCAGTACTTC
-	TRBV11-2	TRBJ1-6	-	CASSLVGGDSPLHF	TGTGCCAGCAGCTTAGTCGGGGGGGATTCACCCCTCCACTTT
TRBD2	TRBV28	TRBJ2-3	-	CASRLAGDLTSTDTQYF	TGTGCCAGCAGACTAGCGGGGGACCTGACTAGCACAGATACGCAGTATTTT
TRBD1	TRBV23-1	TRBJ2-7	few	CASSRAQIGTDSYEQYF	TGCGCCAGCAGCCGCGCTCAAATAGGGACAGACTCCTACGAGCAGTACTTC